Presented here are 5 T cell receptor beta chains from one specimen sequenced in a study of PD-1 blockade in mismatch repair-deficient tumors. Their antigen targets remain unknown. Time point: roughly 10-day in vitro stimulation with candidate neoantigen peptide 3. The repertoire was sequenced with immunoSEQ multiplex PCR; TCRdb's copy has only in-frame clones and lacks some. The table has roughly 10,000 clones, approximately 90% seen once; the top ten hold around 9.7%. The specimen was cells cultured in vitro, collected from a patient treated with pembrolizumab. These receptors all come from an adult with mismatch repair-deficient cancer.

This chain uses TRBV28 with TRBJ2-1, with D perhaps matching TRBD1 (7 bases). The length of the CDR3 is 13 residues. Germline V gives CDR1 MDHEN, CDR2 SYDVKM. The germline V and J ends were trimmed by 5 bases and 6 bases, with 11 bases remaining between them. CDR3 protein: CASSHRGGNEQFF. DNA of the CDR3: TGTGCCAGCAGTCACAGGGGAGGCAATGAGCAGTTCTTC. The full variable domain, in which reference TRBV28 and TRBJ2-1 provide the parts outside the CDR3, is DVKVTQSSRYLVKRTGEKVFLECVQDMDHENMFWYRQDPGLGLRLIYFSYDVKMKEKGDIPEGYSVSREKKERFSLILESASTNQTSMYLCASSHRGGNEQFFGPGTRLTVL.

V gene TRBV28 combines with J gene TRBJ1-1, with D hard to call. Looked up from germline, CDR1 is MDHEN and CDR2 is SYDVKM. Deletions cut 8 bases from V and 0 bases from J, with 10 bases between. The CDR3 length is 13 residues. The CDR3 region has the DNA TGTGCCAGCCTCGGGCATCTGAACACTGAAGCTTTCTTT. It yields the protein CASLGHLNTEAFF. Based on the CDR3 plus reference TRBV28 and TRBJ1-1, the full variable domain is DVKVTQSSRYLVKRTGEKVFLECVQDMDHENMFWYRQDPGLGLRLIYFSYDVKMKEKGDIPEGYSVSREKKERFSLILESASTNQTSMYLCASLGHLNTEAFFGQGTRLTVV.

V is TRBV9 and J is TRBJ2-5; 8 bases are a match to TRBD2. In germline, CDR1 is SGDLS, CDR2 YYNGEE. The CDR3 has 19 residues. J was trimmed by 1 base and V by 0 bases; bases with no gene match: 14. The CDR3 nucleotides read TGTGCCAGCAGCGTAGGTCGGGAGGGTCAGAGGGGGGGCCAAGAGACCCAGTACTTC. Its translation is CASSVGREGQRGGQETQYF.

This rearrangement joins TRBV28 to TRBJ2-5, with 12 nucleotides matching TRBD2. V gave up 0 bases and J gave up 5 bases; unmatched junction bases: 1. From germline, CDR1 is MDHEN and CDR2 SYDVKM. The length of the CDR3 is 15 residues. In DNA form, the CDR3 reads TGTGCCAGCAGTTTATGGACTAGCGGGAGTGAGACCCAGTACTTC. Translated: CASSLWTSGSETQYF.

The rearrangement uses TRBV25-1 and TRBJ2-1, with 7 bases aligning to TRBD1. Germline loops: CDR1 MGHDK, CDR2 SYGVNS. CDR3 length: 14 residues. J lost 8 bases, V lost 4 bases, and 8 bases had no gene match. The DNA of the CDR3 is TGTGCCAGCAGTGGACAGGGAAGAGCCCATGAGCAGTTCTTC. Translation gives CASSGQGRAHEQFF.